This paragraph reports one TCR beta chain. Its specificity is not known. This entry belongs to a study of T cell responses to AZD1222 COVID-19 vaccine. Germline V gene sequence: CDR1 SGHNT, CDR2 YYREEE (reference sequence). Trimming removed 4 bases at V and 10 bases at J, with 11 bases between. The CDR3 runs to 11 residues. Measured with immunoSEQ multiplex PCR; TCRdb has only the in-frame clones, and not every one. Among fewer than 100,000 clones listed, roughly nine tenths were seen once. Points from the study as a whole: Spike-specific TCR repertoires showed rising breadth and depth after two AZD1222 doses. There were vaccine-associated CD4 TCRs across spike, dominant at 160-218 and 743-854. The sample set comprised mostly white British donors with more females, and clonal diversity was possibly underestimated. Epitopes outside B.1.351 and B.1.1.7 mutated regions reportedly drew nearly half of spike TCRs.

This specimen consisted of peripheral blood, obtained 28 days after the second AZD1222 dose. The TCR sequence derives from an adult who received the AZD1222 COVID-19 vaccine. This chain links TRBV5-4 with TRBJ1-1; D perhaps matches TRBD1 (5 bases). The CDR3 loop reads CASSRGIGAFF. Here the CDR3 DNA reads TGTGCCAGCAGCCGGGGGATAGGAGCTTTCTTT.